These T cell receptor beta chains were read from a single sample in a study of T and B cells in COVID-19 patients. TCRdb reprocessed the multiplex PCR reads with MiXCR, giving one entry per CDR3 protein. The profile shows fewer than 6,500 distinct CDR3 sequences, 27% of them singletons. The material sequenced was blood. The receptors come from a human donor with active COVID-19. The donor label of this sample is uncertain. Both conserved end residues are part of each CDR3.

>TRBV5-1|TRBJ2-2
CASRAGPEVAGELFF
>TRBV7-6|TRBJ1-5
CASSKEGSNQPQHF
>TRBV12-3/TRBV12-4|TRBJ1-2
CASSFGTVPSDGYTF
>TRBV20-1|TRBJ2-1
CSARDETPDTGTVRNEQFF
>TRBV19|TRBJ1-1
CASSIRLQGAEAFF
>TRBV18|TRBJ2-5
CASSPWLNGETQYF
>TRBV12-3/TRBV12-4|TRBJ2-7
CASTLRGYEQYF
>TRBV7-6|TRBJ2-1
CASSLAGYEQFF
>TRBV7-2|TRBJ2-3
CASSRSGGAQYF
>TRBV19|TRBJ1-5
CASSIVGGGQPLHF
>TRBV6-5|TRBJ1-1
CAIKAPELNTEAFF
>TRBV7-7|TRBJ2-3
CASSFSGSTDTQYF
>TRBV6-4|TRBJ1-1
CASSAAPNTEAFF
>TRBV20-1|TRBJ1-1
CSARGGGTEAFF
>TRBV19|TRBJ1-5
CASSLGSLGPRIHSNQPQHF
>TRBV12-3/TRBV12-4|TRBJ2-6
CASSRGGTGAEGANVLTF
>TRBV12-3/TRBV12-4|TRBJ2-2
CASTSGRGPSGELFF
>TRBV24-1|TRBJ1-2
CATSPRQGRSNYGYTF
>TRBV20-1|TRBJ2-5
CSARTSGYPETQYF
>TRBV6-6|TRBJ1-2
CASSPGDGYTF
>TRBV6-2/TRBV6-3|TRBJ2-3
CASNPDYTDTQYF
>TRBV19|TRBJ2-2
CASSIEITGELFF
>TRBV19|TRBJ2-1
CASSREGNEQFF
>TRBV15|TRBJ1-1
CATGVLSGNTEAFF
>TRBV7-9|TRBJ1-1
CASSFGQGVNTEAFF
>TRBV6-5|TRBJ1-5
CASRPDRAANQPQHF
>TRBV6-2/TRBV6-3|TRBJ2-2
CASSYSLGTSGLTTGELFF
>TRBV18|TRBJ2-1
CASSTGESSYNEQFF
>TRBV6-6|TRBJ1-1
CASSEQALNTEAFF
>TRBV12-3/TRBV12-4|TRBJ1-6
CASSSGQGISPLHF
>TRBV11-3|TRBJ1-2
CASSSLDSYGYTF
>TRBV19|TRBJ1-4
CASSIGLGPNEKLFF
>TRBV7-4|TRBJ1-5
CASNQGGNQPQHF
>TRBV7-3|TRBJ1-1
CASSLSPGIEAFF
>TRBV5-8|TRBJ1-2
CASGWDSYGYTF
>TRBV18|TRBJ2-3
CASSPLRADTDTQYF
>TRBV19|TRBJ1-3
CASRNAHRGSGNTIYF
>TRBV11-3|TRBJ1-1
CASSQEWKMNTEAFF
>TRBV30|TRBJ2-7
CAWASGTGNYEQYF
>TRBV6-5|TRBJ2-2
CASSGRTTPNTGELFF
>TRBV19|TRBJ1-4
CASSIDPSSDLVKKLFF